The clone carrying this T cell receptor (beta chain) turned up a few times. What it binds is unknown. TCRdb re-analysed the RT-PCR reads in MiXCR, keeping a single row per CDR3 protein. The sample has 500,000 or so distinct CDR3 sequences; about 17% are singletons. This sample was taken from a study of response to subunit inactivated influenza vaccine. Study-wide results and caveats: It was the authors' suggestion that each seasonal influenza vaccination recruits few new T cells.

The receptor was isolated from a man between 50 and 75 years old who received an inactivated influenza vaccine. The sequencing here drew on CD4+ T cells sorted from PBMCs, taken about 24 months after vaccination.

The CDR3 here is CASKRGSYEQYF. The CDR3 nucleotides are TGTGCCAGCAAAAGGGGTTCATACGAGCAGTACTTC. This chain uses TRBV28 with TRBJ2-7; D may be TRBD1 (5 bases). The CDR3 length is 12 residues. V was trimmed by 7 bases and J by 4 bases, leaving 11 bases between them. Germline values: CDR1 MDHEN, CDR2 SYDVKM.